This record covers a single TCR beta chain. The record originates from a study of blood T cell repertoires in COVID-19. For the study at large: Sites across the United States, Italy and Spain contributed samples from acute and convalescent COVID-19.

Authors' data handling: Scientists estimated how many nucleated cells there were by amplifying reference gene primers. Sequencing was performed with immunoSEQ multiplex PCR; in TCRdb, only in-frame clones are kept and a portion is missing. V and J calls and clone size are as listed in that table; D and trimming were resolved from the DNA. The top ten hold about 3.5% of the sample, which has some 250,000 clones, approximately 83% seen once. With 4 bases clipped from V and 5 bases from J, the junction kept 9 bases outside the gene matches. Per the germline V gene, CDR1 is SNHLY and CDR2 is FYNNEI. This CDR3 spans 15 amino acids. Individuals aged roughly 18 to 90 years were recruited from approximately 24 US areas. Categorization into cohorts depended on clinical history that participants reported.

This clonotype originated in a woman in her forties with acute COVID-19. V is TRBV2 and J is TRBJ2-7, with 9 bases fitting TRBD1. Sequencing was done on a sample of PBMCs or T cells enriched from blood (not recorded which). The CDR3 here is CASSGFQTGGDEQYF. The CDR3 DNA reads as TGTGCCAGCAGTGGATTTCAGACAGGGGGGGACGAGCAGTACTTC.